Below are 27 T cell receptor beta chains sequenced from a single sample in a study of shared clonotypes between healthy human individuals. This table comes from immunoSEQ multiplex PCR, and its TCRdb copy is limited to in-frame clones, with some not included. This sample has some 2.4 million clones; 93% occur once, and the top ten carry more than 0.35%. Sample: naive CD4+ T cells from PBMCs. Subset in this sample: CD45RA+ positively selected. These TCRs come from a man in his late teens or twenties in good health. Some clones in this sample may be carry-over from other donors' samples.

The V and J genes are TRBV7-9 and TRBJ2-1; a possible D gene is TRBD1 (5 bases). V was pared by 8 bases and J by 5 bases, with 7 bases between. In germline, CDR1 is SEHNR, CDR2 FQNEAQ (reference sequence). The CDR3 length is 11 residues. CDR3 loop: CASDSHNEQFF. CDR3 nucleotides: TGTGCCAGCGACAGTCACAATGAGCAGTTCTTC.

V and J are TRBV18 and TRBJ2-6; D unclear. Trimming shortened V by 2 bases and J by 1 base, and 12 bases separated the two germline ends. This CDR3 has 17 residues. CDR1 and CDR2 (germline): KGHSH, LQKENI. The CDR3 DNA follows: TGTGCCAGCTCACCAGATTTGGGCCTTTCTGGGGCCAACGTCCTGACTTTC. Translated, it gives CASSPDLGLSGANVLTF.

The chain has TRBV5-1 and TRBJ1-1; D uncertain. Germline CDR1 reads SGHRS; CDR2 reads YFSETQ. Trimming removed 9 bases at V and 4 bases at J, with 16 bases between. The CDR3 totals 13 residues. The CDR3 nucleotides read TGCGCCACCGCCGGTGGGGAGGGCACTGAAGCTTTCTTT. Encoded protein: CATAGGEGTEAFF.

The rearrangement links TRBV5-1 to TRBJ2-6, with D perhaps matching TRBD1 (6 bases). V was cut by 5 bases and J by 0 bases, with 9 bases left in between. Germline V gene sequence: CDR1 SGHRS, CDR2 YFSETQ. The CDR3 totals 15 residues. CDR3 coding DNA: TGCGCCAGCAGAACAGGGCCCTCTGGGGCCAACGTCCTGACTTTC. Translation gives CASRTGPSGANVLTF. The complete variable domain, with remaining parts taken from reference TRBV5-1 and TRBJ2-6, reads KAGVTQTPRYLIKTRGQQVTLSCSPISGHRSVSWYQQTPGQGLQFLFEYFSETQRNKGNFPGRFSGRQFSNSRSEMNVSTLELGDSALYLCASRTGPSGANVLTFGAGSRLTVL.

The rearrangement joins TRBV30 to TRBJ1-1; maybe TRBD1 (6 bases). CDR1 is GTSNPN and CDR2 is SVGIG in the germline V gene (reference sequence). The V gene lost 8 bases and the J gene lost 2 bases, with 15 bases spanning the gap. The CDR3 sequence is 13 residues long. CDR3 in DNA: TGTGCCCTTCTCGCCAGGGGAAACACTGAAGCTTTCTTT. Translation: CALLARGNTEAFF.

The V and J genes are TRBV5-4 and TRBJ2-4, with a tentative D call TRBD2 (5 bases). CDR3 length: 14 amino acids. The ends were cut back, 5 bases at V and 0 bases at J, with 9 bases in the middle. Per the germline V gene, CDR1 is SGHNT and CDR2 is YYREEE (reference sequence). The CDR3 DNA reads TGTGCCAGCAGTGAGAGGGTAGCCAAAAACATTCAGTACTTC. Its translation: CASSERVAKNIQYF. The variable domain in full, completed from reference TRBV5-4 and TRBJ2-4, reads ETGVTQSPTHLIKTRGQQVTLRCSSQSGHNTVSWYQQALGQGPQFIFQYYREEENGRGNFPPRFSGLQFPNYSSELNVNALELDDSALYLCASSERVAKNIQYFGAGTRLSVL.

The chain has TRBV21-1 and TRBJ2-1; TRBD2 reflects the table's D call only, with no check against the DNA. TRBV21-1 is deemed a pseudogene. The CDR3 covers 19 residues. CDR3: CASSKAPSGLAGKSNEQFF. The CDR3 DNA is TGTGCCAGCAGCAAAGCCCCCTCGGGACTAGCGGGAAAGTCCAATGAGCAGTTCTTC.

The DNA of the CDR3 is TGTGCCAGCAGCTTAAGCCTTCTAGCGGGAGGTAGGGGAGAGACCCAGTACTTC. Protein product: CASSLSLLAGGRGETQYF. The chain is built from TRBV11-2 and TRBJ2-5, with TRBD2 identical over 11 bases. Losses at the gene ends were 2 bases for V and 4 bases for J; bases not matched to a gene: 12. From germline, CDR1 is SGHAT and CDR2 FQNNGV. The CDR3 sequence is 18 residues long.

J is TRBJ2-7 and V is TRBV28; 8 bases are shared with TRBD1. Germline CDR1 and CDR2: MDHEN and SYDVKM. This CDR3 has 14 amino acids. Germline trimming cut 6 bases from V and 10 bases from J; bases unmatched to any gene: 14. The CDR3 here is CASRSDRVGVEQYF. The CDR3 DNA follows: TGTGCCAGCAGGTCGGACAGGGTGGGTGTCGAACAGTACTTC.

The gene calls are TRBV19 and TRBJ1-2; tentatively, D is TRBD1 (5 bases). The ends were cut back, 6 bases at V and 6 bases at J, with 23 bases in the middle. Germline assignment: CDR1 LNHDA and CDR2 SQIVND (reference sequence). This CDR3 has 16 amino acids. The CDR3 nucleotides are TGTGCCAGTAGGGAGAAAGGGACTCCGGGACTTGATGGCTACACCTTC. As protein: CASREKGTPGLDGYTF.

This clone was seen a few times. This chain joins TRBV28 and TRBJ1-5, with D uncertain. There are 12 residues in the CDR3. Germline CDR1 is MDHEN and CDR2 is SYDVKM. V gave up 8 bases and J gave up 1 base, with 6 bases separating them. The CDR3 DNA sequence: TGTGCCAGCGTTGTGAGCAATCAGCCCCAGCATTTT. This codes for CASVVSNQPQHF. Full variable domain (remainder filled in from reference TRBV28 and TRBJ1-5): DVKVTQSSRYLVKRTGEKVFLECVQDMDHENMFWYRQDPGLGLRLIYFSYDVKMKEKGDIPEGYSVSREKKERFSLILESASTNQTSMYLCASVVSNQPQHFGDGTRLSIL.

This chain links TRBV5-1 with TRBJ1-1; perhaps TRBD1 as D (6 bases). There are 16 residues in the CDR3. The germline V gene has CDR1 SGHRS and CDR2 YFSETQ. Trimming removed 0 bases from V and 5 bases from J, with 17 bases in between. The CDR3 region is CASSLGGGDTMTEAFF. The CDR3 coding sequence is TGCGCCAGCAGCTTGGGAGGGGGTGACACCATGACTGAAGCTTTCTTT.

The gene calls are TRBV9 and TRBJ2-3; 11 bases match TRBD2. V lost 3 bases, J lost 6 bases, and 6 bases stayed unmatched. The CDR3 loop spans 15 amino acids. The V gene's germline CDR1 is SGDLS and CDR2 YYNGEE. The CDR3 DNA reads as TGTGCCAGCAGCGGCACTAGCGGGAGAGTTGATACGCAGTATTTT. Amino acids: CASSGTSGRVDTQYF.

The chain combines TRBV2 with TRBJ2-6; the D is unclear. Per the germline V gene, CDR1 is SNHLY and CDR2 is FYNNEI. Trimming pared 5 bases from V and 2 bases from J, leaving 10 bases between. CDR3 length: 15 residues. The CDR3 coding sequence is TGTGCCAGCAGTCCTGTGGTACCTGGGGCCAACGTCCTGACTTTC. This codes for CASSPVVPGANVLTF.

The chain links TRBV7-9 to TRBJ2-1, with no clear D. Between the trimmed V and J ends, which lost 5 bases and 6 bases, there was a span of 14 bases. This CDR3 comprises 14 residues. CDR1 is SEHNR, CDR2 FQNEAQ, per germline (reference sequence). The CDR3 loop is CASSPGSHGNEQFF. In DNA, the CDR3 is TGTGCCAGCAGCCCCGGGTCCCATGGCAATGAGCAGTTCTTC. Using reference TRBV7-9 and TRBJ2-1 for the parts outside the CDR3, the full variable domain is DTGVSQNPRHKITKRGQNVTFRCDPISEHNRLYWYRQTLGQGPEFLTYFQNEAQLEKSRLLSDRFSAERPKGSFSTLEIQRTEQGDSAMYLCASSPGSHGNEQFFGPGTRLTVL.

The chain uses TRBV7-8 and TRBJ1-5; D gene unclear. This CDR3 is 15 amino acids long. The V gene's germline CDR1 is SGHVS and CDR2 FQNEAQ. V dropped 2 bases and J dropped 5 bases, with 13 bases sitting between them. CDR3 region: CASSLFREIDQPQHF. CDR3 coding DNA: TGTGCCAGCAGCTTATTTAGGGAGATTGATCAGCCCCAGCATTTT.

The rearrangement joins TRBV27 to TRBJ2-3, with 13 bases fitting TRBD2. The CDR3 has 17 amino acids. The trim removed 8 bases at V and 1 base at J, leaving 9 bases unmatched. CDR1 is MNHEY, CDR2 SMNVEV, per germline (reference sequence). The CDR3 region has the DNA TGTGCCAGCCGACTACTAGCGGGAGGGCCTGGCACAGATACGCAGTATTTT. Its protein product is CASRLLAGGPGTDTQYF.

The chain couples TRBV5-8 to TRBJ2-7; 10 nucleotides align to TRBD1. The CDR3 runs to 15 residues. J was trimmed by 2 bases and V by 4 bases; bases with no gene match: 6. Germline V CDR1 and CDR2: SGHTS, YDEGEE. CDR3 protein: CASSLGQGIAYEQYF. CDR3 sequence (DNA): TGTGCCAGCAGCCTGGGACAGGGGATCGCCTACGAGCAGTACTTC.

DNA for the CDR3: TGTGCCAGCAGTGAAGTCAGGCCTAGCGGCAACAATGAGCAGTTCTTC. Residues: CASSEVRPSGNNEQFF. The rearrangement joins TRBV2 to TRBJ2-1; TRBD2 aligns across 7 bases. Per the germline V gene, CDR1 is SNHLY and CDR2 is FYNNEI. V shed 1 base and J 5 bases; nucleotides not matched to a gene: 8. The CDR3 covers 16 residues.

The J gene is TRBJ2-7, the V gene TRBV28, with 8 nucleotides matching TRBD2. Losses at the gene ends were 3 bases for V and 5 bases for J; bases not matched to a gene: 9. The CDR3 consists of 15 residues. CDR1 is MDHEN, CDR2 SYDVKM, per germline. The CDR3 DNA is TGTGCCAGCAGTTTCCCCGACGGGAGGGGCCACGAGCAGTACTTC. It specifies CASSFPDGRGHEQYF.

In nucleotides, the CDR3 is TGTGCCAGCAGTCCTCGGGGAGGCCCTTTCTCTGGAAACACCATATATTTT. It translates to CASSPRGGPFSGNTIYF. The chain couples TRBV28 to TRBJ1-3; D is unresolved. The V and J ends lost 5 bases and 0 bases respectively, with 17 bases between them. Germline V gene data show CDR1 as MDHEN and CDR2 as SYDVKM. The CDR3 is 17 amino acids. Complete variable domain (other parts from reference TRBV28 and TRBJ1-3): DVKVTQSSRYLVKRTGEKVFLECVQDMDHENMFWYRQDPGLGLRLIYFSYDVKMKEKGDIPEGYSVSREKKERFSLILESASTNQTSMYLCASSPRGGPFSGNTIYFGEGSWLTVV.

J is TRBJ2-7 and V is TRBV7-2; D assignment may be TRBD1 or TRBD2 (5 bases each). Trimming shortened V by 5 bases and J by 6 bases, and 11 bases separated the two germline ends. CDR1 is SGHTA, CDR2 FQGNSA, per germline. This CDR3 spans 12 amino acids. The CDR3, as DNA: TGTGCCAGCAGCCCCGGGACGGGCGAGCAGTACTTC. It specifies CASSPGTGEQYF.

Note on this clone: A read error may produce the germline difference seen at one junction end. The V gene is TRBV6-1, the J gene TRBJ2-7, with 7 bases lining up with TRBD1. This CDR3 comprises 15 residues. Germline loops: CDR1 MNHNS, CDR2 SASEGT. The CDR3, as DNA: TGTGCCAGCAGCGAAGGGACAGCGATGCCCTACGAGCAGTACTTC. It yields the protein CASSEGTAMPYEQYF.

This clone occurred once. Other DNA sequences of this sample code for an identical CDR3. The genes are TRBV6-5 and TRBJ1-5; D is uncertain. CDR1 and CDR2 (germline): MNHEY, SVGAGI. This CDR3 region has 13 residues. V lost 3 bases and J lost 6, with 9 bases in between. The chain's CDR3 is CASSYGRGQPQHF. Here the CDR3 DNA reads TGTGCCAGCAGTTATGGGCGAGGTCAGCCCCAGCATTTT.

This clone was seen only once. This chain links TRBV9 with TRBJ2-1; 7 positions agree with TRBD1. J lost 4 bases, V lost 4 bases, and 5 bases had no gene match. CDR1 and CDR2 (germline): SGDLS, YYNGEE. The CDR3 has 14 amino acids. CDR3 in amino acids: CASSFQGQYNEQFF. The CDR3 DNA reads TGTGCCAGCAGCTTCCAGGGACAGTACAATGAGCAGTTCTTC.

The V call is TRBV5-1, the J call TRBJ2-3; TRBD2 matches 9 bases. The CDR3 is 16 amino acids. CDR1 and CDR2 (germline): SGHRS, YFSETQ. Losses at the gene ends were 4 bases for V and 2 bases for J; bases not matched to a gene: 8. This chain's CDR3 is CASSLMTSGATDTQYF. The CDR3 DNA reads TGCGCCAGCAGCCTAATGACTAGCGGAGCCACAGATACGCAGTATTTT.

This sequence joins TRBV5-5 and TRBJ2-1; 7 bases agree with TRBD2. This CDR3 spans 16 amino acids. V lost 0 bases, J lost 7 bases, and 10 bases stayed unmatched. In germline, CDR1 is SGHKS, CDR2 YYEKEE (reference sequence). DNA for the CDR3: TGTGCCAGCAGCTTGGAGGGGAGGGCCAGGGTTAATGAGCAGTTCTTC. As protein: CASSLEGRARVNEQFF.